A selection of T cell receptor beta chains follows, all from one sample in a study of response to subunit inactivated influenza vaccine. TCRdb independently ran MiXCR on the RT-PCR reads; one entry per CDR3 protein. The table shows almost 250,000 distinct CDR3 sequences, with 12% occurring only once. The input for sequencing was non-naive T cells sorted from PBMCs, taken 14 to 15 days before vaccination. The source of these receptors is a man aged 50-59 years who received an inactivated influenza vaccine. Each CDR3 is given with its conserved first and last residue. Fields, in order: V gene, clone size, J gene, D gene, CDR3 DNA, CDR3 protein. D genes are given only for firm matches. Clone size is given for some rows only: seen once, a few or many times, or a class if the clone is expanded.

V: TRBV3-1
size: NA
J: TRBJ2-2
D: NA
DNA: TGTGCCAGCAGCCCTAGAGAGGGGTCGGACACCGGGGAGCTGTTTTTT
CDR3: CASSPREGSDTGELFF

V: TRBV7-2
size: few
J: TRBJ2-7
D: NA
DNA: TGTGCCAGCAGCTTTGTAAACTCCTACGAGCAGTACTTC
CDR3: CASSFVNSYEQYF

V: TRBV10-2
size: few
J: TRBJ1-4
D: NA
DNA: TGCGCCAGCAGTGAGTTCCTTAATGAAAAACTGTTTTTT
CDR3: CASSEFLNEKLFF

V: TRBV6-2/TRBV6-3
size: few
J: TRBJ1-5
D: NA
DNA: TGTGCCAGCAGCTCGGGACGGATGGATCAGCCCCAGCATTTT
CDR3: CASSSGRMDQPQHF

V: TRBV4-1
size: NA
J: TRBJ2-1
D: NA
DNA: TGCGCCAGCAGCCAAGGATATCGACGGGAGCAGTTCTTC
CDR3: CASSQGYRREQFF

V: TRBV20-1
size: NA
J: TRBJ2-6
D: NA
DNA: TGCAGTGCTAGAGATCGTCGGAAAGGAGGCTCTGGGGCCAACGTCCTGACTTTC
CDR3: CSARDRRKGGSGANVLTF

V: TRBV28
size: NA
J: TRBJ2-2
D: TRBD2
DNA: TGTGCCAGCAGCCGGGCGGCGACTAGCAACACCGGGGAGCTGTTTTTT
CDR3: CASSRAATSNTGELFF

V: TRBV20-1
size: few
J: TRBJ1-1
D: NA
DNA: TGCAGTGCCCCCGTGGGGCTGAAGAACACTGAAGCTTTCTTT
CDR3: CSAPVGLKNTEAFF

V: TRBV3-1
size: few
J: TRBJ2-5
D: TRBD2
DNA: TGTGCCAGCAGCCAAGTTCCTAGCGGGGGACAAGAGACCCAGTACTTC
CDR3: CASSQVPSGGQETQYF

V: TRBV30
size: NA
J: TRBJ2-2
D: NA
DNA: TGTGCCTGGAGTGTACGGAGCTCCGGGGAGCTGTTTTTT
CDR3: CAWSVRSSGELFF

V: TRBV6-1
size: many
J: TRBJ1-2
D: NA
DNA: TGTGCCACCGACAGAGACTATGGCTACACCTTC
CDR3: CATDRDYGYTF

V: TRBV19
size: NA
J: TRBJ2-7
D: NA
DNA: TGTGCCAGTAGTCCCGGGCTGTCCAACTCCTACGAGCAGTACTTC
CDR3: CASSPGLSNSYEQYF

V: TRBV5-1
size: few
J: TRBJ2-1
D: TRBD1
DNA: TGCGCCAGCAGCCCGGGACAGGGGGAAAATGAGCAGTTCTTC
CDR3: CASSPGQGENEQFF

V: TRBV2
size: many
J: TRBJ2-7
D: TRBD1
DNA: TGTGCCAGCAGTGAAGGGATGGGACAGGCCTACGAGCAGTACTTC
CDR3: CASSEGMGQAYEQYF

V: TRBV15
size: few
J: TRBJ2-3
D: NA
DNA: TGTGCCACCAGCAGAGATATATATACGCAGTATTTT
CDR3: CATSRDIYTQYF

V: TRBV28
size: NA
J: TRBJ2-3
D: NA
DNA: TGTGCCAGCAGTTTTCGGGGGCCCGCTACGCAGTATTTT
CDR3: CASSFRGPATQYF

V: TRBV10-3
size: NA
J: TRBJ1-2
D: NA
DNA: TGTGCCATCAGTGAGTCGGGCGGCTATGGCTACACCTTC
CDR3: CAISESGGYGYTF

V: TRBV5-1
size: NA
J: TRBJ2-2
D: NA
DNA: TGCGCCAGCAGCTTCGGGCAGGGACTTATAGGGGAGCTGTTTTTT
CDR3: CASSFGQGLIGELFF

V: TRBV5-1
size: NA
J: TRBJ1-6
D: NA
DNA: TGCGCCAGCAGCTGGGGCTCTGCAGGGCCCAATTCACCCCTCCACTTT
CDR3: CASSWGSAGPNSPLHF

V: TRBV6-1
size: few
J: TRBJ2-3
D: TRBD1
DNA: TGTGCCAGCAGGATGTTCAGGGGGCCTAGCACAGATACGCAGTATTTT
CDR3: CASRMFRGPSTDTQYF

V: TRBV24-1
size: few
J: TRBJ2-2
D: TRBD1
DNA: TGTGCCACCAGACCCGGGACAGGCAACACCGGGGAGCTGTTTTTT
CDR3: CATRPGTGNTGELFF

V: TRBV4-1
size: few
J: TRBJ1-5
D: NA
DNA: TGCGCCAGCAGCCAATATGGCGGACTCAATCAGCCCCAGCATTTT
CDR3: CASSQYGGLNQPQHF

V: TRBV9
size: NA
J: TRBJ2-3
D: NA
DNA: TGTGCCAGCAGCTTCGAGGATACGCAGTATTTT
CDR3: CASSFEDTQYF

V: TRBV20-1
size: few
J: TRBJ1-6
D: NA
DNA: TGCAGTGCAGAGAAGGGAAATTCACCCCTCCACTTT
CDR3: CSAEKGNSPLHF

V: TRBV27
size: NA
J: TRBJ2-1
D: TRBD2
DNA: TGTGCCAGCAGTTTTCTCGCTAGCGGGAGGGGCGATGAGCAGTTCTTC
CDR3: CASSFLASGRGDEQFF

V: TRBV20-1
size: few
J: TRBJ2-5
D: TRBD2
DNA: TGCAGTGCTAGAGGTTTTAGCGGGGGGCAAGGGACCCAGTACTTC
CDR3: CSARGFSGGQGTQYF

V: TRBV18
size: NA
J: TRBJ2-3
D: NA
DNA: TGTGCCAGCTCACCACCGGGAGCATCAGATACGCAGTATTTT
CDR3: CASSPPGASDTQYF

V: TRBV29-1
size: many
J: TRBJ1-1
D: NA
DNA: TGCAGCGTTCATAAGGGGGGTAGGACTGAAGCTTTCTTT
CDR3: CSVHKGGRTEAFF

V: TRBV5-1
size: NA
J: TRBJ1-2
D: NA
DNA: TGCGCCAGCAGCTTGTCGCAGGGCGAAGGCTACACCTTC
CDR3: CASSLSQGEGYTF

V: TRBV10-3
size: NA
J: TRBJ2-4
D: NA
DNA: TGTGCCATCAGTGAGTTGGGACCGGTTGGAGCCAAAAACATTCAGTACTTC
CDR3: CAISELGPVGAKNIQYF

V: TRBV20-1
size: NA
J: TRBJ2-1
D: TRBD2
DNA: TGCAGTGCAACCCGGGACTACTCCTACAATGAGCAGTTCTTC
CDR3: CSATRDYSYNEQFF

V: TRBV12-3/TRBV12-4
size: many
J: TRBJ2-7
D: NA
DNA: TGTGCCAGCAGTTTAAGGCAGAGCTCCTACGAGCAGTACTTC
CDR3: CASSLRQSSYEQYF

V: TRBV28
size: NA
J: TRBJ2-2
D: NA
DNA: TGTGCCAGCAGCATGTCGGTGAACACCGGGGAGCTGTTTTTT
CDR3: CASSMSVNTGELFF

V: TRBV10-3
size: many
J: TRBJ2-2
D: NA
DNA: TGTGCCATCAGTGGTGACGGAACCGGGGAGCTGTTTTTT
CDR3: CAISGDGTGELFF

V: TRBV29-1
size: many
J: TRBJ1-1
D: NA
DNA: TGCAGCGTTGGCCAAACGAACACTGAAGCTTTCTTT
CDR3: CSVGQTNTEAFF

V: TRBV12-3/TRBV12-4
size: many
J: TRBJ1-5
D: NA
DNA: TGTGCCAGCAGCCTTCTCAATCAGCCCCAGCATTTT
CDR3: CASSLLNQPQHF

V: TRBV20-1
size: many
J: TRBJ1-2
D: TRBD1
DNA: TGCAGTGCAGGACAGGGAGTTGGCTATGGCTACACCTTC
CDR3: CSAGQGVGYGYTF

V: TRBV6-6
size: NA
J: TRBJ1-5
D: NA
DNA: TGTGCCAGCAGTTACGGGAACAGGCGGAGTAGCAATCAGCCCCAGCATTTT
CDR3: CASSYGNRRSSNQPQHF

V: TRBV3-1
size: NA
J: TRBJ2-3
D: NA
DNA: TGTGCCAGCAGCCCCGGGACTCCGGTGGAAACGCAGTATTTT
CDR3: CASSPGTPVETQYF

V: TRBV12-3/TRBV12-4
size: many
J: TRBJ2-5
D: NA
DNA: TGTGCCAGCAGTTTATTTCAGGCCAGAGAGACCCAGTACTTC
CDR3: CASSLFQARETQYF

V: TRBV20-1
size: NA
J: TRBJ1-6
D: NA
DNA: TGCAGTGCTAGAGATATGGCAGCTTATTCACCCCTCCACTTT
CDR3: CSARDMAAYSPLHF

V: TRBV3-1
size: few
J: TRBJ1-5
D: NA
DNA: TGTGCCAGCAGCCGGACAGATAATCAGCCCCAGCATTTT
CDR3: CASSRTDNQPQHF

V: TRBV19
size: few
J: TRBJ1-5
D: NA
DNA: TGTGCCAGTAGTACCGTTCACGGAAATCAGCCCCAGCATTTT
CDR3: CASSTVHGNQPQHF

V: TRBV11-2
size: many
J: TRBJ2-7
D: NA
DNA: TGTGCCAGCAGCTTAGATCGGAACGCCTACGAGCAGTACTTC
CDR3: CASSLDRNAYEQYF

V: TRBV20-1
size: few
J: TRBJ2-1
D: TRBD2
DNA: TGCAGTACTACCAGACTAGCTTCCTACAATGAGCAGTTCTTC
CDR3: CSTTRLASYNEQFF

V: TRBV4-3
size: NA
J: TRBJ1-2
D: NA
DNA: TGCGCCAGCAGCCAAGATCCAAACTATGGCTACACCTTC
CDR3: CASSQDPNYGYTF

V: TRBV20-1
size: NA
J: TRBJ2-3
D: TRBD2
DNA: TGCAGTGCTAAGCGGGGGGGCCGAGATACGCAGTATTTT
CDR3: CSAKRGGRDTQYF

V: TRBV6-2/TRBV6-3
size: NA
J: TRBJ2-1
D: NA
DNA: TGTGCCAGCAGTCCCTCCCAGGGGATCATACTCTACAATGAGCAGTTCTTC
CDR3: CASSPSQGIILYNEQFF

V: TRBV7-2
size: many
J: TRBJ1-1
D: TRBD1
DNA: TGTGCCTCTCGAAGAGGGACAGGGGGGAACACTGAAGCTTTCTTT
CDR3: CASRRGTGGNTEAFF

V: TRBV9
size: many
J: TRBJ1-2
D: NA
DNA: TGTGCCAGCAGCGTAGGGCAACATCCGAACTATGGCTACACCTTC
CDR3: CASSVGQHPNYGYTF

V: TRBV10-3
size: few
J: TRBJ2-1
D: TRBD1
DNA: TGTGCCATCAGTGAGTCCGGCAGGGGGCTCGATGAGCAGTTCTTC
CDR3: CAISESGRGLDEQFF

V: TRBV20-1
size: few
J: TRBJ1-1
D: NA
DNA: TGCAGTGCTAGTAAGAACACTGAAGCTTTCTTT
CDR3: CSASKNTEAFF

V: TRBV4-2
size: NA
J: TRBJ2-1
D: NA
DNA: TGTGCCAGCAGCCAAGTTGCTAGGGCGAGAGGTCGGAATGAGCAGTTCTTC
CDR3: CASSQVARARGRNEQFF

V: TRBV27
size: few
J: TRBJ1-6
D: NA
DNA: TGTGCCAGCAACCGGTTGCAAAGGAATTCACCCCTCCACTTT
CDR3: CASNRLQRNSPLHF

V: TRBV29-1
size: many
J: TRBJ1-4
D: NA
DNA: TGCAGCGTTCTGGGACGTGGGGATGAAAAACTGTTTTTT
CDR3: CSVLGRGDEKLFF

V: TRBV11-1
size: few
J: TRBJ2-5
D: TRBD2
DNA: TGTGCCAGCAGCTTTCTAGCGGGAGCAATGCGGGGGATCCAAGAGACCCAGTACTTC
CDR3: CASSFLAGAMRGIQETQYF

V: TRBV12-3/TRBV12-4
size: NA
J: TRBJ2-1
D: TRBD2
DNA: TGTGCCAGCAGTTTAAGGCGGGAGCTAAGTTATGAGCAGTTCTTC
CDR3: CASSLRRELSYEQFF

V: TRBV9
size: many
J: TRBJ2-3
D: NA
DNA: TGTGCCAGCAGGGGCAGAGAATCTCCAGATACGCAGTATTTT
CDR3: CASRGRESPDTQYF

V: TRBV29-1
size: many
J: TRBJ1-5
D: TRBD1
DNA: TGCAGCGTCAGGACAGGTAGACAGCCCCAGCATTTT
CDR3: CSVRTGRQPQHF